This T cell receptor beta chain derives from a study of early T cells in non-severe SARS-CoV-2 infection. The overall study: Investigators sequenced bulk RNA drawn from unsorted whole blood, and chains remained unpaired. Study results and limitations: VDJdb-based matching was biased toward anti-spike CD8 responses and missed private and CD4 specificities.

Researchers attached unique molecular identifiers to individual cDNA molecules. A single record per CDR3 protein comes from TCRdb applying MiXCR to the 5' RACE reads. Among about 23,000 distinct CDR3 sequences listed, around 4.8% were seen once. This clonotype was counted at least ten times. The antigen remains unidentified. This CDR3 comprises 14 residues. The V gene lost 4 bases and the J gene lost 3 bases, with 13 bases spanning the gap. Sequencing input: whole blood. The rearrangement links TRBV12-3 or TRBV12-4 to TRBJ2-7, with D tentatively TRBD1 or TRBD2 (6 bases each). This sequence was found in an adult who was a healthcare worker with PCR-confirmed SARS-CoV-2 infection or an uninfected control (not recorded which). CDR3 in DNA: TGTGCCAGCAGTTATTGGGGGGCGATCTACGAGCAGTACTTC. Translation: CASSYWGAIYEQYF.